This TCR beta chain came from a study of shared clonotypes between healthy human individuals. The study, taken as a whole, reports: Naive subsets typically showed greater estimated richness than memory subsets. Sequencing depth was predicted to influence how clonotypes are shared among donors. A reduction in generation probabilities was seen for non-shared clonotypes relative to those shared by all four donors.

Clones were sequenced by immunoSEQ multiplex PCR, and TCRdb holds only the in-frame ones, with some missing. The data contain some 2,100,000 clones, roughly 91% of them singletons. CDR3 length equals 13 residues. Per germline, CDR1 SGHRS and CDR2 YFSETQ. V was trimmed by 2 bases and J by 8 bases, leaving 11 bases between them. Note on this clone: No antigen is known for it.

CD45RO negativity and positive selection for CCR7 defined naive CD8 cells, a population that excluded terminally differentiated effector memory CD45RA+ cells. Only Caucasian adults living in Nashville, Tennessee served as donors. Sequenced: naive CD8+ T cells from PBMCs. The gene calls are TRBV5-1 and TRBJ2-1; possibly TRBD2 for D (6 bases). The source is a man between 18 and 29 years old in good health. Some clones in this sample may be carry-over from other donors' samples. The CDR3 spells CASSFGGGDEQFF. For the CDR3, the DNA is TGCGCCAGCAGCTTTGGGGGAGGCGATGAGCAGTTCTTC. Looking up the rest from reference TRBV5-1 and TRBJ2-1 gives the full variable domain: KAGVTQTPRYLIKTRGQQVTLSCSPISGHRSVSWYQQTPGQGLQFLFEYFSETQRNKGNFPGRFSGRQFSNSRSEMNVSTLELGDSALYLCASSFGGGDEQFFGPGTRLTVL.